This T cell receptor beta chain derives from a study of tumor-infiltrating lymphocytes in primary liver carcinoma. Study context: Surgical resection was the treatment these patients received for primary liver carcinoma. The patient group consisted of men and women aged 30 to 69 years. Regardless of tissue type, samples showed similar yields of roughly 3.5 to 7.5 million productive TCRbeta reads.

The table lists this clonotype with a few counts. Its matching antigen is unknown. From 500 ng of total RNA, TCR beta-specific cDNA was reverse-transcribed using a constant-region primer. Library construction for TCR beta comprised three nested multiplex PCR rounds performed with slightly modified ARM-PCR. TCRdb itself ran the multiplex PCR reads through MiXCR, one entry per CDR3 protein. This table has approximately 330,000 distinct CDR3 sequences, less than 65% appearing once. Unsorted whole blood supplied the blood RNA, and germline DNA was isolated too. Regarding the study as a whole: Tumor samples exhibited a significantly greater top-250-clone fraction than blood samples (p = 0.039).

The sample taken for sequencing was peripheral blood. This sequence was found in a man aged 35 to 55 with primary liver carcinoma and hepatitis B virus infection.

CDR3 DNA sequence: TGTGCCAGCAGGAGCTCGGGACAGGCAATCTACAATGAGCAGTTCTTC. It translates to CASRSSGQAIYNEQFF. The chain links TRBV6-5 to TRBJ2-1, with TRBD1 identical over 8 bases. Germline V gene sequence: CDR1 MNHEY, CDR2 SVGAGI. This CDR3 comprises 16 residues. The trim removed 6 bases at V and 3 bases at J, leaving 10 bases unmatched.